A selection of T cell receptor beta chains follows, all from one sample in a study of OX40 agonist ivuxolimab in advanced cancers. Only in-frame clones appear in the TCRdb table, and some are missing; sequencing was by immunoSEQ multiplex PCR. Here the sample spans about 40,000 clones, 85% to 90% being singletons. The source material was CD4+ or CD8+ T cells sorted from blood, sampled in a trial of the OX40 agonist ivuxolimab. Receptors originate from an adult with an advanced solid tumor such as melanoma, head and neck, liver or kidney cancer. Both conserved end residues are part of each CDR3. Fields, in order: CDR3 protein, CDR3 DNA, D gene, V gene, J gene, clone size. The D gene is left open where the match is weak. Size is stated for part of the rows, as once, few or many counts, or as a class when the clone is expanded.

cdr3_aa: CASSSGARGPQHF; cdr3_nt: TGTGCCAGCAGCTCCGGGGCTCGCGGGCCCCAGCATTTT; d_call: -; v_call: TRBV7-2; j_call: TRBJ1-5; clone_size: -
cdr3_aa: CASSLGANEQFF; cdr3_nt: TGTGCCAGCAGCTTAGGGGCTAATGAGCAGTTCTTC; d_call: -; v_call: TRBV7-9; j_call: TRBJ2-1; clone_size: once
cdr3_aa: CASSTQTGGRNQPQHF; cdr3_nt: TGTGCCAGCAGCACCCAGACAGGGGGCAGAAATCAGCCCCAGCATTTT; d_call: TRBD1; v_call: TRBV5-6; j_call: TRBJ1-5; clone_size: -
cdr3_aa: CAVTWSWEKLFF; cdr3_nt: TGTGCCGTCACCTGGAGTTGGGAAAAACTGTTTTTT; d_call: -; v_call: TRBV30; j_call: TRBJ1-4; clone_size: -
cdr3_aa: CASSVANSGGYGYTF; cdr3_nt: TGTGCCAGCAGCGTAGCTAACAGCGGGGGGTATGGCTACACCTTC; d_call: -; v_call: TRBV9; j_call: TRBJ1-2; clone_size: -
cdr3_aa: CASSPISSGPETQYF; cdr3_nt: TGTGCCAGCTCACCGATCAGTTCAGGTCCAGAGACCCAGTACTTC; d_call: -; v_call: TRBV18; j_call: TRBJ2-5; clone_size: -
cdr3_aa: CASSFQMNTEAFF; cdr3_nt: TGTGCCAGCAGCTTTCAAATGAACACTGAAGCTTTCTTT; d_call: -; v_call: TRBV7-9; j_call: TRBJ1-1; clone_size: -
cdr3_aa: CASSRDSYNEQFF; cdr3_nt: TGTGCCAGCAGCCGGGATTCCTACAATGAGCAGTTCTTC; d_call: -; v_call: TRBV11-3; j_call: TRBJ2-1; clone_size: -
cdr3_aa: CASSRGTGASPLHF; cdr3_nt: TGCGCCAGCAGCAGAGGGACAGGGGCGTCACCCCTCCACTTT; d_call: TRBD1; v_call: TRBV5-1; j_call: TRBJ1-6; clone_size: -
cdr3_aa: CASIRTNNYGYTF; cdr3_nt: TGTGCCAGCATTAGGACCAACAACTATGGCTACACCTTC; d_call: -; v_call: TRBV6-1; j_call: TRBJ1-2; clone_size: -
cdr3_aa: CASSEMGTGEETQYF; cdr3_nt: TGTGCCAGCAGTGAAATGGGGACAGGGGAAGAGACCCAGTACTTC; d_call: TRBD1; v_call: TRBV6-1; j_call: TRBJ2-5; clone_size: -
cdr3_aa: CASSEQGSNSPLHF; cdr3_nt: TGTGCCAGCAGCGAACAGGGGAGTAATTCACCCCTCCACTTT; d_call: TRBD1; v_call: TRBV5-4; j_call: TRBJ1-6; clone_size: -
cdr3_aa: CASSVSSGVTETQYF; cdr3_nt: TGTGCCAGCAGCGTATCTAGCGGGGTGACGGAGACCCAGTACTTC; d_call: TRBD2; v_call: TRBV9; j_call: TRBJ2-5; clone_size: once
cdr3_aa: CASSPGDLGNQPQHF; cdr3_nt: TGCGCCAGCAGCCCGGGGGACTTAGGCAATCAGCCCCAGCATTTT; d_call: -; v_call: TRBV5-1; j_call: TRBJ1-5; clone_size: -
cdr3_aa: CASSLGRLDTQYF; cdr3_nt: TGTGCCAGCAGCTTAGGACGGCTAGATACGCAGTATTTT; d_call: -; v_call: TRBV7-3; j_call: TRBJ2-3; clone_size: -
cdr3_aa: CASSQNPGQGSPLHF; cdr3_nt: TGCGCCAGCAGCCAAAATCCGGGACAGGGTTCACCCCTCCACTTT; d_call: TRBD1; v_call: TRBV4-3; j_call: TRBJ1-6; clone_size: -
cdr3_aa: CAISGDRGYEQYF; cdr3_nt: TGTGCCATCAGTGGGGACAGGGGCTACGAGCAGTACTTC; d_call: TRBD1; v_call: TRBV10-3; j_call: TRBJ2-7; clone_size: -
cdr3_aa: CASIPPGYGYTF; cdr3_nt: TGTGCCAGCATTCCCCCGGGCTATGGCTACACCTTC; d_call: -; v_call: TRBV2; j_call: TRBJ1-2; clone_size: -
cdr3_aa: CASSRDSSDQPQHF; cdr3_nt: TGTGCCAGCAGCAGGGACTCGAGCGATCAGCCCCAGCATTTT; d_call: -; v_call: TRBV5-5; j_call: TRBJ1-5; clone_size: -
cdr3_aa: CASSRTVVSSGANVLTF; cdr3_nt: TGTGCCAGCTCTAGGACAGTTGTAAGCTCTGGGGCCAACGTCCTGACTTTC; d_call: -; v_call: TRBV18; j_call: TRBJ2-6; clone_size: -
cdr3_aa: CASSLAGGGSEKLFF; cdr3_nt: TGTGCCAGCAGCTTGGCCGGAGGGGGCAGTGAAAAACTGTTTTTT; d_call: TRBD1; v_call: TRBV5-4; j_call: TRBJ1-4; clone_size: -
cdr3_aa: CASSPAGGWDEAFF; cdr3_nt: TGTGCCAGCAGCCCCGCCGGGGGCTGGGATGAAGCTTTCTTT; d_call: -; v_call: TRBV6-6; j_call: TRBJ1-1; clone_size: -
cdr3_aa: CSGVPGRNSPLHF; cdr3_nt: TGCAGCGGCGTGCCAGGGAGAAATTCACCCCTCCACTTT; d_call: -; v_call: TRBV29-1; j_call: TRBJ1-6; clone_size: once
cdr3_aa: CSVDRGGTEAFF; cdr3_nt: TGCAGCGTGGACAGGGGTGGCACTGAAGCTTTCTTT; d_call: TRBD1; v_call: TRBV29-1; j_call: TRBJ1-1; clone_size: -
cdr3_aa: CSVQRDRGVSANTEAFF; cdr3_nt: TGCAGCGTTCAACGCGACAGGGGGGTTTCGGCGAACACTGAAGCTTTCTTT; d_call: TRBD1; v_call: TRBV29-1; j_call: TRBJ1-1; clone_size: -
cdr3_aa: CASSSMGTETQYF; cdr3_nt: TGTGCCAGCAGCTCGATGGGCACAGAGACCCAGTACTTC; d_call: -; v_call: TRBV5-6; j_call: TRBJ2-5; clone_size: -
cdr3_aa: CASGLVLPFYTF; cdr3_nt: TGTGCTAGTGGTTTGGTACTGCCGTTTTACACCTTC; d_call: -; v_call: TRBV12-5; j_call: TRBJ1-2; clone_size: -
cdr3_aa: CSASQATQYF; cdr3_nt: TGCAGTGCTAGCCAGGCGACCCAGTACTTC; d_call: -; v_call: TRBV20-1; j_call: TRBJ2-5; clone_size: few
cdr3_aa: CASSRTGRGTEAFF; cdr3_nt: TGTGCCAGCAGTCGGACAGGGCGGGGAACTGAAGCTTTCTTT; d_call: TRBD1; v_call: TRBV7-9; j_call: TRBJ1-1; clone_size: -
cdr3_aa: CASSLDIWGVYGYTF; cdr3_nt: TGTGCCAGCAGCTTGGACATCTGGGGCGTCTATGGCTACACCTTC; d_call: -; v_call: TRBV5-8; j_call: TRBJ1-2; clone_size: once
cdr3_aa: CASSQDRDSNYGYTF; cdr3_nt: TGCGCCAGCAGCCAAGACCGGGACAGCAACTATGGCTACACCTTC; d_call: TRBD1; v_call: TRBV4-3; j_call: TRBJ1-2; clone_size: -
cdr3_aa: CASSLQGQRGTDTQYF; cdr3_nt: TGTGCCAGCAGCCTACAAGGACAGAGAGGCACAGATACGCAGTATTTT; d_call: -; v_call: TRBV7-2; j_call: TRBJ2-3; clone_size: -
cdr3_aa: CASSLARGSNYGYTF; cdr3_nt: TGTGCCAGCAGCTTAGCGCGAGGGTCAAACTATGGCTACACCTTC; d_call: -; v_call: TRBV7-2; j_call: TRBJ1-2; clone_size: -
cdr3_aa: CASSLEGRLRTEAFF; cdr3_nt: TGTGCCAGCAGCTTAGAGGGCAGGTTAAGGACTGAAGCTTTCTTT; d_call: -; v_call: TRBV7-3; j_call: TRBJ1-1; clone_size: -
cdr3_aa: CASSLDRGRAEKLFF; cdr3_nt: TGCGCCAGCAGCTTGGACAGGGGGCGCGCTGAAAAACTGTTTTTT; d_call: TRBD1; v_call: TRBV5-1; j_call: TRBJ1-4; clone_size: -
cdr3_aa: CSVRQGTTDTQYF; cdr3_nt: TGCAGCGTTCGACAGGGGACAACGGATACGCAGTATTTT; d_call: TRBD1; v_call: TRBV29-1; j_call: TRBJ2-3; clone_size: -
cdr3_aa: CASGTGDNEQFF; cdr3_nt: TGTGCCAGCGGTACGGGGGACAATGAGCAGTTCTTC; d_call: -; v_call: TRBV5-6; j_call: TRBJ2-1; clone_size: -
cdr3_aa: CASTRGQVNTGELFF; cdr3_nt: TGTGCCAGTACGCGGGGACAGGTGAACACCGGGGAGCTGTTTTTT; d_call: TRBD1; v_call: TRBV19; j_call: TRBJ2-2; clone_size: -
cdr3_aa: CASSGRDRGLGANVLTF; cdr3_nt: TGTGCCAGCTCGGGCAGGGACAGGGGGCTTGGGGCCAACGTCCTGACTTTC; d_call: TRBD1; v_call: TRBV18; j_call: TRBJ2-6; clone_size: -
cdr3_aa: CASSSLASYNEQFF; cdr3_nt: TGTGCCAGCAGCTCCCTTGCCTCCTACAATGAGCAGTTCTTC; d_call: -; v_call: TRBV11-2; j_call: TRBJ2-1; clone_size: -
cdr3_aa: CATSRSRPDTQYF; cdr3_nt: TGTGCCACCAGCAGATCGAGGCCAGATACGCAGTATTTT; d_call: -; v_call: TRBV15; j_call: TRBJ2-3; clone_size: -
cdr3_aa: CASSTLTANEQFF; cdr3_nt: TGTGCCAGCAGTACCCTGACCGCGAATGAGCAGTTCTTC; d_call: -; v_call: TRBV2; j_call: TRBJ2-1; clone_size: once
cdr3_aa: CASKSKWEIYNSPLHF; cdr3_nt: TGTGCCAGTAAGTCCAAATGGGAAATCTATAATTCACCCCTCCACTTT; d_call: -; v_call: TRBV19; j_call: TRBJ1-6; clone_size: -
cdr3_aa: CASSLEDRTEAFF; cdr3_nt: TGCGCCAGCAGCTTGGAGGATCGGACTGAAGCTTTCTTT; d_call: -; v_call: TRBV5-1; j_call: TRBJ1-1; clone_size: -
cdr3_aa: CASRGGVSLVNQPQHF; cdr3_nt: TGTGCCAGTAGGGGAGGGGTTTCCTTGGTCAATCAGCCCCAGCATTTT; d_call: -; v_call: TRBV19; j_call: TRBJ1-5; clone_size: -
cdr3_aa: CASGQGEGNQPQHF; cdr3_nt: TGTGCCAGCGGACAGGGAGAGGGCAATCAGCCCCAGCATTTT; d_call: TRBD1; v_call: TRBV2; j_call: TRBJ1-5; clone_size: -
cdr3_aa: CASSNSRDTEAFF; cdr3_nt: TGTGCCAGCAGTAATTCCCGGGACACTGAAGCTTTCTTT; d_call: -; v_call: TRBV5-8; j_call: TRBJ1-1; clone_size: once
cdr3_aa: CAISEAVAPYEQYF; cdr3_nt: TGTGCCATCAGTGAGGCGGTCGCTCCATACGAGCAGTACTTC; d_call: -; v_call: TRBV10-3; j_call: TRBJ2-7; clone_size: -
cdr3_aa: CASSVGLQGARGNTIYF; cdr3_nt: TGTGCCAGCAGCGTAGGTCTACAGGGGGCGCGTGGAAACACCATATATTTT; d_call: TRBD1; v_call: TRBV9; j_call: TRBJ1-3; clone_size: -
cdr3_aa: CAWSVRGAGNQPQHF; cdr3_nt: TGTGCCTGGAGTGTACGAGGGGCAGGCAATCAGCCCCAGCATTTT; d_call: -; v_call: TRBV30; j_call: TRBJ1-5; clone_size: once
cdr3_aa: CASSEDNQPQHF; cdr3_nt: TGTGCCAGCAGTGAGGACAATCAGCCCCAGCATTTT; d_call: -; v_call: TRBV2; j_call: TRBJ1-5; clone_size: few
cdr3_aa: CASMRGGNTGELFF; cdr3_nt: TGTGCCAGCATGCGGGGGGGGAACACCGGGGAGCTGTTTTTT; d_call: TRBD2; v_call: TRBV2; j_call: TRBJ2-2; clone_size: -
cdr3_aa: CASSLDRREGEQFF; cdr3_nt: TGCGCCAGCAGCTTGGACAGGCGGGAGGGTGAGCAGTTCTTC; d_call: TRBD2; v_call: TRBV5-1; j_call: TRBJ2-1; clone_size: -
cdr3_aa: CASSIDRSAGGARTEAFF; cdr3_nt: TGTGCCAGTAGTATAGATCGGAGCGCCGGGGGGGCGAGAACTGAAGCTTTCTTT; d_call: -; v_call: TRBV19; j_call: TRBJ1-1; clone_size: -
cdr3_aa: CASSSSTGGGNQPQHF; cdr3_nt: TGTGCCAGCAGCTCATCGACAGGGGGCGGCAATCAGCCCCAGCATTTT; d_call: TRBD1; v_call: TRBV7-2; j_call: TRBJ1-5; clone_size: -
cdr3_aa: CASSFLDGTGELFF; cdr3_nt: TGTGCCAGCAGCTTCCTCGACGGGACCGGGGAGCTGTTTTTT; d_call: -; v_call: TRBV11-3; j_call: TRBJ2-2; clone_size: -
cdr3_aa: CASSSEGSTNEKLFF; cdr3_nt: TGTGCCAGCAGCTCTGAGGGGTCAACTAATGAAAAACTGTTTTTT; d_call: -; v_call: TRBV12-1; j_call: TRBJ1-4; clone_size: -
cdr3_aa: CAISESGQFYEQYF; cdr3_nt: TGTGCCATCAGTGAGTCGGGCCAGTTCTACGAGCAGTACTTC; d_call: -; v_call: TRBV10-3; j_call: TRBJ2-7; clone_size: -
cdr3_aa: CASSRDRSLSEQYF; cdr3_nt: TGTGCCAGCTCACGGGACAGGAGTCTCTCCGAGCAGTACTTC; d_call: TRBD1; v_call: TRBV18; j_call: TRBJ2-7; clone_size: -